The T cell receptor beta chain under discussion was sequenced for a study of early T cells in non-severe SARS-CoV-2 infection. Findings of the study overall: There was a bias toward anti-spike CD8 responses in VDJdb matching, which missed private and CD4 specificities.

This clonotype was seen repeatedly, ten times or more. What it recognizes is unknown. One entry per CDR3 protein, called by TCRdb with MiXCR from the 5' RACE reads. Counted here are under 45,000 distinct CDR3 sequences, roughly a tenth occurring once; the ten biggest clones make up around 9.8%. The CDR3 runs 13 residues. The germline V and J ends were trimmed by 11 bases and 2 bases, with 15 bases remaining between them. This receptor was identified in an adult who was a healthcare worker with PCR-confirmed SARS-CoV-2 infection or an uninfected control (not recorded which). The chain has TRBV12-3 or TRBV12-4 and TRBJ1-2; D is unresolved. Sequencing was done on a sample of whole blood. The CDR3 sequence is CAAGAGRNYGYTF. The CDR3 DNA reads TGTGCCGCCGGAGCGGGCCGAAACTATGGCTACACCTTC.